This passage covers 3 T cell receptor beta chains from one sample sequenced in a study of cytomegalovirus exposure and HLA in healthy donors. PCR primers comprised 60 Vbeta and 13 Jbeta primers. The method was immunoSEQ multiplex PCR; TCRdb's version includes in-frame clones alone and lacks a portion of them. The sample consists of around 260,000 clones, 75% to 90% of them appearing once. Sequencing used PBMCs. Source of these receptors: a girl between 2 and 10 years old in good health and CMV-seronegative.

V gene TRBV18 combines with J gene TRBJ2-7; TRBD2 matches at 9 bases. J lost 5 bases, V lost 5 bases, and 7 bases had no gene match. Germline loops: CDR1 KGHSH, CDR2 LQKENI. The CDR3 totals 14 residues. Here the CDR3 DNA reads TGTGCCAGCTCAGTCGCTAGCGGGAATAACGAGCAGTACTTC. Protein: CASSVASGNNEQYF.

This clone came up a few times. CDR3 in amino acids: CASSFFTYRGNYTEAFF. The CDR3 nucleotides read TGTGCCAGCAGCTTCTTCACGTACAGGGGGAATTACACTGAAGCTTTCTTT. The rearrangement joins TRBV11-2 to TRBJ1-1; 8 nucleotides agree with TRBD1. CDR1 SGHAT and CDR2 FQNNGV come from the germline V gene. This CDR3 is built from 17 residues. V gave up 3 bases and J gave up 3 bases; unmatched junction bases: 12.

This chain uses TRBV29-1 with TRBJ2-2; D not resolved. V shed 7 bases and J shed 1 base, with 7 bases lying between them. From germline, CDR1 is SQVTM and CDR2 ANQGSEA. This CDR3 is built from 12 residues. CDR3 amino acids: CSAYGNTGELFF. The DNA for the CDR3 is TGCAGCGCCTATGGGAACACCGGGGAGCTGTTTTTT.